Listed here are 19 T cell receptor beta chains from one sample, sequenced in a study of T cells after yellow fever vaccination. TCRdb ran MiXCR on the 5' RACE reads and lists one entry per CDR3 protein. The sample lists roughly 500,000 distinct CDR3 sequences, 19% occurring once. The specimen was PBMCs, collected 15 days after the yellow fever booster vaccination. The receptors derive from a man between 25 and 39 years old who received the YFV17D yellow fever vaccine.

The V and J genes are TRBV19 and TRBJ2-1; D remains ambiguous. CDR3 length: 15 amino acids. Germline V gene data show CDR1 as LNHDA and CDR2 as SQIVND (reference sequence). V was clipped by 1 base and J by 2 bases, with 9 bases between them. CDR3 nucleotide sequence: TGTGCCAGTAGTATAGGTTTTTTGACCTACAATGAGCAGTTCTTC. This translates into CASSIGFLTYNEQFF.

The chain links TRBV10-3 to TRBJ2-2, with a weak D call TRBD2 (5 bases). The CDR3 has 15 amino acids. With 2 bases removed from V and 1 base from J, the gap between germline ends came to 8 bases. Germline V gives CDR1 ENHRY, CDR2 SYGVKD. For the CDR3, the DNA is TGTGCCATCAGTGAGCTACTAGGGAACACCGGGGAGCTGTTTTTT. It encodes CAISELLGNTGELFF.

In its sample, this clonotype was seen a few times. The V and J genes are TRBV28 and TRBJ2-7, with 7 bases lining up with TRBD2. The J segment lost 5 bases and the V segment lost 3 bases, leaving 7 bases of the junction unmatched. In germline, CDR1 is MDHEN, CDR2 SYDVKM. This CDR3 has 14 residues. CDR3 protein: CASSFWGGRHEQYF. The CDR3 DNA sequence: TGTGCCAGCAGTTTTTGGGGGGGAAGGCACGAGCAGTACTTC.

The chain couples TRBV27 to TRBJ2-7; D call uncertain. Germline V gives CDR1 MNHEY, CDR2 SMNVEV (reference sequence). There are 13 residues in the CDR3. V gave up 0 bases and J gave up 3 bases, with 6 bases separating them. In nucleotides, the CDR3 is TGTGCCAGCAGTTTATCGAGTCTCTACGAGCAGTACTTC. This translates into CASSLSSLYEQYF.

This clonotype was counted only a few times. The chain recombines TRBV6-5 with TRBJ2-7; 7 nucleotides line up with TRBD1. Per the germline V gene, CDR1 is MNHEY and CDR2 is SVGAGI. This CDR3 region has 15 residues. V was pared by 0 bases and J by 1 base, with 3 bases of the junction left unmatched. For the CDR3, the DNA is TGTGCCAGCAGTTACTCGCCGGGACAGTCCTACGAGCAGTACTTC. Translating it yields CASSYSPGQSYEQYF.

This chain links TRBV7-2 with TRBJ2-1, with D maybe TRBD2 (6 bases). CDR1 is SGHTA, CDR2 FQGNSA, per germline. V was pared by 7 bases and J by 2 bases, with 12 bases between. This CDR3 comprises 14 residues. The CDR3 nucleotides read TGTGCCAGCAACCACGAGCGGGCCTACAATGAGCAGTTCTTC. Translating gives CASNHERAYNEQFF.

The genes are TRBV27 and TRBJ2-7; 7 nucleotides match TRBD2. Trimming cost V 3 bases and J 4 bases; bases outside gene matches: 9. Germline-derived CDR1 and CDR2 are MNHEY and SMNVEV (reference sequence). This CDR3 spans 15 amino acids. The CDR3 loop reads CASSFSGRASYEQYF. The CDR3 DNA reads as TGTGCCAGCAGTTTTTCAGGGAGGGCATCGTACGAGCAGTACTTC.

This clonotype was counted between two and nine times. J is TRBJ2-1 and V is TRBV20-1; no clear D gene. V lost 1 base and J lost 1, with 5 bases in between. This CDR3 is built from 13 residues. The germline V gene has CDR1 DFQATT and CDR2 SNEGSKA (reference sequence). The CDR3 sequence is CSARGWSYNEQFF. In DNA form, the CDR3 reads TGCAGTGCTAGAGGATGGTCCTACAATGAGCAGTTCTTC.

This clonotype was seen only a few times. The chain recombines TRBV6-5 with TRBJ2-2; 7 bases are shared with TRBD2. The junction had 9 bases not matched to a gene; V was cut back by 4 bases and J by 7 bases. This CDR3 has 15 amino acids. The germline V gene encodes CDR1 MNHEY and CDR2 SVGAGI. The CDR3 DNA sequence: TGTGCCAGCAGTTCAGCGGGATTGCGCAACGGGGAGCTGTTTTTT. Translating it yields CASSSAGLRNGELFF.

This chain connects TRBV5-6 to TRBJ2-7; D perhaps matches TRBD2 (5 bases). The germline CDR1 and CDR2 sequences are SGHDT and YYEEEE. The CDR3 totals 15 residues. V shed 3 bases and J shed 7 bases, with 20 bases lying between them. This CDR3 is CASSSRGHTSWEQYF. The CDR3 nucleotides are TGTGCCAGCAGCTCGCGAGGGCATACCTCTTGGGAGCAGTACTTC. The full variable domain, with the rest looked up from reference TRBV5-6 and TRBJ2-7, is DAGVTQSPTHLIKTRGQQVTLRCSPKSGHDTVSWYQQALGQGPQFIFQYYEEEERQRGNFPDRFSGHQFPNYSSELNVNALLLGDSALYLCASSSRGHTSWEQYFGPGTRLTVT.

The chain employs TRBV7-6 and TRBJ2-5; 10 nucleotides agree with TRBD2. V was clipped by 0 bases and J by 5 bases; unmatched bases: 9. The CDR3 runs to 17 residues. Per germline, CDR1 SGHVS and CDR2 FNYEAQ. The DNA for the CDR3 is TGTGCCAGCAGCTTAGCGCGTCGGAGCGGGAGGGCCGAGACCCAGTACTTC. It encodes CASSLARRSGRAETQYF.

This sequence joins TRBV6-2 or TRBV6-3 and TRBJ2-7; 9 nucleotides agree with TRBD1. Germline CDR1 reads MNHEY; CDR2 reads SVGEGT. CDR3 length equals 15 residues. Unmatched junction bases numbered 6, after V lost 1 base and J lost 5 bases. CDR3 bases: TGTGCCAGCAGTTACTTCGAGGGACAGGGCAACGAGCAGTACTTC. This codes for CASSYFEGQGNEQYF.

The chain couples TRBV15 to TRBJ2-7, with D possibly being TRBD1 or TRBD2 (6 bases each). The CDR3 is made up of 12 amino acids. Trimming pared 0 bases from V and 9 bases from J, leaving 9 bases between. Germline V gives CDR1 LNHNV, CDR2 YYDKDF (reference sequence). The DNA for the CDR3 is TGTGCCACCAGCAGAGACGGGGGCGGGCAGTACTTC. It encodes CATSRDGGGQYF.

This chain joins TRBV6-5 and TRBJ2-4; 10 bases line up with TRBD1. The CDR3 runs 18 residues. Germline CDR1 and CDR2: MNHEY and SVGAGI. The J segment lost 1 base and the V segment lost 4 bases, leaving 10 bases of the junction unmatched. The CDR3 here is CASSSSGTGEVAKNIQYF. CDR3 sequence (DNA): TGTGCCAGCAGTTCCTCCGGGACAGGGGAAGTCGCCAAAAACATTCAGTACTTC.

A few counts support this clonotype. The rearrangement uses TRBV7-8 and TRBJ2-1; 7 nucleotides match TRBD2. From germline, CDR1 is SGHVS and CDR2 FQNEAQ. The CDR3 runs to 17 residues. Germline trimming cut 0 bases from V and 7 bases from J; bases unmatched to any gene: 12. Here the CDR3 DNA reads TGTGCCAGCAGCTTAGCTGGCTCTAGCGGCAGCAGGAATGAGCAGTTCTTC. This gives the protein CASSLAGSSGSRNEQFF. The full variable domain, completed using reference TRBV7-8 and TRBJ2-1, is GAGVSQSPRYKVAKRGQDVALRCDPISGHVSLFWYQQALGQGPEFLTYFQNEAQLDKSGLPSDRFFAERPEGSVSTLKIQRTQQEDSAVYLCASSLAGSSGSRNEQFFGPGTRLTVL.

The rearrangement links TRBV20-1 to TRBJ2-3, with a tentative D call TRBD2 (5 bases). Trimming removed 5 bases from V and 6 bases from J, with 21 bases in between. Germline values: CDR1 DFQATT, CDR2 SNEGSKA (reference sequence). The CDR3 length is 15 residues. The CDR3, as DNA: TGCAGTGCTCCGGGTCCTACTCCCCGAGGGGATACGCAGTATTTT. It translates to CSAPGPTPRGDTQYF.

The chain uses TRBV29-1 and TRBJ2-2; 7 nucleotides line up with TRBD2. In germline, CDR1 is SQVTM, CDR2 ANQGSEA. Trimming took 5 bases from V and 3 from J; bases not matched to a gene: 6. This CDR3 spans 14 amino acids. CDR3: CSVFIAGDTGELFF. DNA for the CDR3: TGCAGCGTTTTTATCGCGGGAGACACCGGGGAGCTGTTTTTT.

This clonotype was observed a few times. The V and J genes are TRBV5-1 and TRBJ2-1; D is uncertain. The CDR3 has 15 amino acids. Trimming took off 0 bases at V and 2 bases at J, with 9 bases between the two ends. CDR1 is SGHRS, CDR2 YFSETQ, per germline. CDR3 in amino acids: CASSLGATTYNEQFF. CDR3 nucleotides: TGCGCCAGCAGCTTGGGGGCTACTACCTACAATGAGCAGTTCTTC.

This clonotype occurred a few times. This sequence joins TRBV6-5 and TRBJ1-2, with 9 positions matching TRBD1. CDR1 is MNHEY, CDR2 SVGAGI, per germline. Germline trimming cut 3 bases from V and 7 bases from J; bases unmatched to any gene: 6. The CDR3 sequence is 14 residues long. The CDR3 nucleotides read TGTGCCAGCAGTTATAAACAGGGGGCTAGTGGCTACACCTTC. Translating gives CASSYKQGASGYTF.